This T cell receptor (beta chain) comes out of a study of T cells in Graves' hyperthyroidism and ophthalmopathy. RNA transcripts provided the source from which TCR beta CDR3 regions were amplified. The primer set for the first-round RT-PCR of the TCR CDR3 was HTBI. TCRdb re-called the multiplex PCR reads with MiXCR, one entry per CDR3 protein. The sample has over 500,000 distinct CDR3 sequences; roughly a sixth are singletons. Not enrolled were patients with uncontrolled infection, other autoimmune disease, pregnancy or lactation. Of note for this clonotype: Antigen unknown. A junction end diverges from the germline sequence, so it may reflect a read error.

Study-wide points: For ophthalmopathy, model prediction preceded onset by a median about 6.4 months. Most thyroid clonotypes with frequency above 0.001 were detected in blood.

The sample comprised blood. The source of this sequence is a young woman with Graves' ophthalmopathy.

The CDR3 sequence is CASSLRTGAGDAQYF. DNA for the CDR3: TGTGCCAGCAGCTTAAGGACGGGGGCCGGAGATGCGCAGTATTTT. The chain carries TRBV7-2 and TRBJ2-3; D tentatively fits TRBD1 or TRBD2 (6 bases each). The CDR3 contains 15 residues. The germline V gene encodes CDR1 SGHTA and CDR2 FQGNSA.